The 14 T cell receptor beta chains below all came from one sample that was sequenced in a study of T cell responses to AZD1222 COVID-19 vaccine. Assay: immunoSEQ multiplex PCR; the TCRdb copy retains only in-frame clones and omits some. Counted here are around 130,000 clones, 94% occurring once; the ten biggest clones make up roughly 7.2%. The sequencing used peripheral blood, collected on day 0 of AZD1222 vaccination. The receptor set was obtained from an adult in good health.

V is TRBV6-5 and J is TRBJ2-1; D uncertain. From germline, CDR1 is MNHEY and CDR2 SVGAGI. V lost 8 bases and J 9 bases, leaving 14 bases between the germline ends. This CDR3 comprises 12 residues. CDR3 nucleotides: TGTGCCAGCCTTTATGGGATCGTTGAGCAGTTCTTC. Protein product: CASLYGIVEQFF.

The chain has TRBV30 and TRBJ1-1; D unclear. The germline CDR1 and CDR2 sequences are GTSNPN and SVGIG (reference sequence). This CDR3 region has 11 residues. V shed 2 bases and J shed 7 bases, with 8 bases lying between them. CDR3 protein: CAWSNFLEAFF. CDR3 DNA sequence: TGTGCCTGGAGTAATTTCCTTGAAGCTTTCTTT.

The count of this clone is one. CDR3 in DNA: TGTGCCAGCTCACCCCGGGTTGGAGCGGACTCCTACGAGCAGTACTTC. Translation gives CASSPRVGADSYEQYF. The V gene is TRBV18, the J gene TRBJ2-7, with D perhaps TRBD2 (5 bases). The CDR3 sequence is 16 residues long. Trimming left V 3 bases short and J 0 bases short, with 15 bases between. The V gene's germline CDR1 is KGHSH and CDR2 LQKENI.

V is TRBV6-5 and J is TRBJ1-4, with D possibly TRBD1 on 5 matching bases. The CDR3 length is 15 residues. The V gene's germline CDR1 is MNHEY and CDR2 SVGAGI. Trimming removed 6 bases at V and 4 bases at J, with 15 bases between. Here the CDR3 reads CASRVQALFNEKLFF. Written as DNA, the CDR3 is TGTGCCAGCAGAGTACAGGCGTTATTTAATGAAAAACTGTTTTTT.

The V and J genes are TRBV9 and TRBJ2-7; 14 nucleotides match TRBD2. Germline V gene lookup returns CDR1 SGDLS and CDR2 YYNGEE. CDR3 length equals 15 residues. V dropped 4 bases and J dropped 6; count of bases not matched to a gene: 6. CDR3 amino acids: CASSPWTSGRTEQYF. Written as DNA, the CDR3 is TGTGCCAGCAGCCCATGGACTAGCGGGAGGACCGAGCAGTACTTC. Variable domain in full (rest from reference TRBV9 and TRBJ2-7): DSGVTQTPKHLITATGQRVTLRCSPRSGDLSVYWYQQSLDQGLQFLIQYYNGEERAKGNILERFSAQQFPDLHSELNLSSLELGDSALYFCASSPWTSGRTEQYFGPGTRLTVT.

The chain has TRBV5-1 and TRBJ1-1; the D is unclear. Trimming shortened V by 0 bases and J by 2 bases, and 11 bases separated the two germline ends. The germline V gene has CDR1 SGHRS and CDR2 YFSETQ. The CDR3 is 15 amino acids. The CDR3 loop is CASSLVVGRNTEAFF. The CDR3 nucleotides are TGCGCCAGCAGCTTGGTTGTAGGGCGTAACACTGAAGCTTTCTTT.

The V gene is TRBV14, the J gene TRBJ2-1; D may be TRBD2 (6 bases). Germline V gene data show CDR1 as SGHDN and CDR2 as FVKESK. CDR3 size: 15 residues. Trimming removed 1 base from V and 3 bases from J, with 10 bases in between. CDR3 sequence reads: CASSQVWGVYNEQFF. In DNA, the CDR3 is TGTGCCAGCAGCCAAGTTTGGGGGGTCTACAATGAGCAGTTCTTC.

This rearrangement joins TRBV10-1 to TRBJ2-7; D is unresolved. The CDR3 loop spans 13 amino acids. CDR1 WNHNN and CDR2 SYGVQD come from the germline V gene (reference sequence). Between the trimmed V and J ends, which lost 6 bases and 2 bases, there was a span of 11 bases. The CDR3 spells CASSSTDTYEQYF. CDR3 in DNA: TGCGCCAGCAGCTCGACGGATACCTACGAGCAGTACTTC.

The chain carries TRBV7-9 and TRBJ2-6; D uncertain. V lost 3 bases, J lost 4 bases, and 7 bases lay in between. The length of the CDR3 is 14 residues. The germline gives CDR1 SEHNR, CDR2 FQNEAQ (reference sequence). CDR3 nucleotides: TGTGCCAGCAGCTTGGTAGCCGGGGCCAACGTCCTGACTTTC. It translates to CASSLVAGANVLTF.

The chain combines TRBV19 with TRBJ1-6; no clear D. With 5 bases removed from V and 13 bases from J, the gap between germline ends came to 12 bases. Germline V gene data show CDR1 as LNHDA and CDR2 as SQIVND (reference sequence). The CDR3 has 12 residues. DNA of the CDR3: TGTGCCAGTAGTCCTCTGGCGGGGCCCCTCCACTTT. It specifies CASSPLAGPLHF.

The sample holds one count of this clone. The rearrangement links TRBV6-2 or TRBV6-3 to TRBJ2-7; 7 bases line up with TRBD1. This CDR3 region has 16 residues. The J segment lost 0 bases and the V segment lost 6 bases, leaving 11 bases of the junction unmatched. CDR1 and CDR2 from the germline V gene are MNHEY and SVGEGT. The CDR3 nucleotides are TGTGCCAGCAGCCACCCTAGACAGGGCCTCTCCTACGAGCAGTACTTC. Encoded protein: CASSHPRQGLSYEQYF.

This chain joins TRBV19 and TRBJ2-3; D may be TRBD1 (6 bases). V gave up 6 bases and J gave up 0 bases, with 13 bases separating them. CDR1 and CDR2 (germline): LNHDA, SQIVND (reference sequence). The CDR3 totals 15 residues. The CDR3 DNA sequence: TGTGCCAGTAGGGACGGACAGCTAAGCACAGATACGCAGTATTTT. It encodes CASRDGQLSTDTQYF. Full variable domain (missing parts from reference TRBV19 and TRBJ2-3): DGGITQSPKYLFRKEGQNVTLSCEQNLNHDAMYWYRQDPGQGLRLIYYSQIVNDFQKGDIAEGYSVSREKKESFPLTVTSAQKNPTAFYLCASRDGQLSTDTQYFGPGTRLTVL.

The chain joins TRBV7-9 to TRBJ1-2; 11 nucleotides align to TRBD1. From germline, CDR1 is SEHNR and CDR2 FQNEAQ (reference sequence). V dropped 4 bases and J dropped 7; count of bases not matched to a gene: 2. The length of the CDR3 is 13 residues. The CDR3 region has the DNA TGTGCCAGCAGCTACGGGACAGGGGGTGGCTACACCTTC. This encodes CASSYGTGGGYTF. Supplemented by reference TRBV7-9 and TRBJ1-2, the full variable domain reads DTGVSQNPRHKITKRGQNVTFRCDPISEHNRLYWYRQTLGQGPEFLTYFQNEAQLEKSRLLSDRFSAERPKGSFSTLEIQRTEQGDSAMYLCASSYGTGGGYTFGSGTRLTVV.

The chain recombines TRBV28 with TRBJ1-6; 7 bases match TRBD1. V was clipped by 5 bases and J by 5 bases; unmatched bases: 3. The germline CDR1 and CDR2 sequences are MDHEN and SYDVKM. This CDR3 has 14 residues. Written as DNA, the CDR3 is TGTGCCAGCAGTGCGGACAGGCATAATTCACCCCTCCACTTT. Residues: CASSADRHNSPLHF.